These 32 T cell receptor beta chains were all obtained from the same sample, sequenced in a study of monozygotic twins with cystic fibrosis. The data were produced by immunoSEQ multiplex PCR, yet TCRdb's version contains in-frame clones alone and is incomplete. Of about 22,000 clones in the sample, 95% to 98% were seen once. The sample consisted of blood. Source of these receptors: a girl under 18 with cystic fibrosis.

The CDR3 nucleotides are TGTGCCAGCAGTTGGCTACAGAATCAGCCCCAGCATTTT. Its protein product is CASSWLQNQPQHF. The chain is built from TRBV27 and TRBJ1-5; no firm D call. Trimming removed 4 bases from V and 4 bases from J, with 8 bases in between. The CDR3 length is 13 residues. Germline V gene sequence: CDR1 MNHEY, CDR2 SMNVEV (reference sequence).

The chain's CDR3 is CASSASVGPYEQYV. CDR3 in DNA: TGTGCCAGCAGCGCGAGCGTGGGCCCCTACGAGCAGTACGTC. V is TRBV7-2 and J is TRBJ2-7; D is uncertain. Germline assignment: CDR1 SGHTA and CDR2 FQGNSA. The length of the CDR3 is 14 residues. Trimming pared 5 bases from V and 2 bases from J, leaving 13 bases between.

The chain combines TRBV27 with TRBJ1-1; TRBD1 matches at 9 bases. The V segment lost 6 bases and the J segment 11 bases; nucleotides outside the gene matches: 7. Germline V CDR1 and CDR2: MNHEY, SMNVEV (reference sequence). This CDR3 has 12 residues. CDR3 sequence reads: CASSLGQGRAFF. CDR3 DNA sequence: TGTGCCAGCAGCCTAGGACAGGGGAGGGCTTTCTTT.

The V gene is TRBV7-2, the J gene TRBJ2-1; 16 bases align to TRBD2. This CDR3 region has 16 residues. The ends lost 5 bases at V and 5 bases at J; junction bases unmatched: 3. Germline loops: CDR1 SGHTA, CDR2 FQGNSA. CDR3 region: CASSPGTSGRDNEQFF. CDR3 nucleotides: TGTGCCAGCAGCCCGGGGACTAGCGGGAGGGACAATGAGCAGTTCTTC.

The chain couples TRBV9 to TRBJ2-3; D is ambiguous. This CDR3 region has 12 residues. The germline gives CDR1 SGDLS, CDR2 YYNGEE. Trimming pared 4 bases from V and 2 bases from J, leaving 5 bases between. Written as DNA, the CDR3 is TGTGCCAGCAGCCCGGTCACAGATACGCAGTATTTT. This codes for CASSPVTDTQYF. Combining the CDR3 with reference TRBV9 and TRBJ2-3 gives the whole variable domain DSGVTQTPKHLITATGQRVTLRCSPRSGDLSVYWYQQSLDQGLQFLIQYYNGEERAKGNILERFSAQQFPDLHSELNLSSLELGDSALYFCASSPVTDTQYFGPGTRLTVL.

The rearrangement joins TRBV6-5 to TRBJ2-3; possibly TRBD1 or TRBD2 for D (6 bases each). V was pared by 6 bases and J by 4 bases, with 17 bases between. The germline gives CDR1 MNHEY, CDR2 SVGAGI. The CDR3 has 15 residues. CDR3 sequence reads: CASSLTGAGADTQYF. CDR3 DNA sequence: TGTGCCAGCAGCCTCACGGGGGCGGGCGCAGATACGCAGTATTTT.

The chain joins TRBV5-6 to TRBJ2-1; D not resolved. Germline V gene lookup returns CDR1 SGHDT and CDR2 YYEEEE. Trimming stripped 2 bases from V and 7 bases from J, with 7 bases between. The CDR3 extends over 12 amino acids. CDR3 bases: TGTGCCAGCAGCTTCCTCGGAAATGAGCAGTTCTTC. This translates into CASSFLGNEQFF.

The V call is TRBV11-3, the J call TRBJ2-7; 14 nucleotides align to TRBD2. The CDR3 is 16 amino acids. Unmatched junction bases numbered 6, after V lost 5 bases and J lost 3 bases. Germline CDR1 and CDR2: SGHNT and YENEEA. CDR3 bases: TGTGCCAGCAGCCCCGGGACTAGCGGGAGTAACTACGAGCAGTACTTC. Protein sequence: CASSPGTSGSNYEQYF.

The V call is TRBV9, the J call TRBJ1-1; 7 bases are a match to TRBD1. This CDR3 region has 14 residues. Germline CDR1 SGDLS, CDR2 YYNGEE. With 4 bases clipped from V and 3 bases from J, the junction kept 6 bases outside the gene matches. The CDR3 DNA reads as TGTGCCAGCAGCACCGGGGACAGCTACACTGAAGCTTTCTTT. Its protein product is CASSTGDSYTEAFF.

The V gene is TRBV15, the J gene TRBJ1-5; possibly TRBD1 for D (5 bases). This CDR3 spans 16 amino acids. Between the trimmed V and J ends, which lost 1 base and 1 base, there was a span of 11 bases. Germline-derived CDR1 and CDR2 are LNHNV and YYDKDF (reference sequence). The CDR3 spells CATSRGKTESNQPQHF. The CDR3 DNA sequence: TGTGCCACCAGCAGAGGCAAGACAGAAAGCAATCAGCCCCAGCATTTT. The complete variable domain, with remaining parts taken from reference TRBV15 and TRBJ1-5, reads DAMVIQNPRYQVTQFGKPVTLSCSQTLNHNVMYWYQQKSSQAPKLLFHYYDKDFNNEADTPDNFQSRRPNTSFCFLDIRSPGLGDTAMYLCATSRGKTESNQPQHFGDGTRLSIL.

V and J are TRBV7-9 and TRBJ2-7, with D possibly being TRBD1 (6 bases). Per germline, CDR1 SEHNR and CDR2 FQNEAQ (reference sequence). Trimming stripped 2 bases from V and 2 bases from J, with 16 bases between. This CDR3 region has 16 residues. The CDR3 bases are TGTGCCAGCAGCTTAAGGGGGATAGAGATTCCCTACGAGCAGTACTTC. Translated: CASSLRGIEIPYEQYF.

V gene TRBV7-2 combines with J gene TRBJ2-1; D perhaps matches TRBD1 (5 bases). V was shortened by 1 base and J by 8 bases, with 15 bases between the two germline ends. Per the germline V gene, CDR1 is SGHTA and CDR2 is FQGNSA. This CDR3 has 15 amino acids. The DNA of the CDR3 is TGTGCCAGCAGCTTAGGGTTGGTAGGGGTAGATGAGCAGTTCTTC. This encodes CASSLGLVGVDEQFF.

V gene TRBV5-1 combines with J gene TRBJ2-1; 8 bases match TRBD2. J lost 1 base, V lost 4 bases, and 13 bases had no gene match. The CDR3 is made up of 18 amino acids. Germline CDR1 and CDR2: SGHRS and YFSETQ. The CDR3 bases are TGCGCCAGCAGCCCGGCAACCTTTAGCGGGATTTCCTACAATGAGCAGTTCTTC. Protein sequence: CASSPATFSGISYNEQFF.

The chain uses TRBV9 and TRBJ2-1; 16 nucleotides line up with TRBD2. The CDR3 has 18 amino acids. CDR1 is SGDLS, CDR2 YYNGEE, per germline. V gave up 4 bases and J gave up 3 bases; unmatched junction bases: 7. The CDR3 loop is CASSPGTSGRGFYNEQFF. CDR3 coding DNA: TGTGCCAGCAGCCCCGGGACTAGCGGGAGGGGATTCTACAATGAGCAGTTCTTC.

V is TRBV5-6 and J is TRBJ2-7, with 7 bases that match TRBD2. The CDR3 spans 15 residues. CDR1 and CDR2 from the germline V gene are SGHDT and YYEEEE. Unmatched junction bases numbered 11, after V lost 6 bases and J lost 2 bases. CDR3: CASTSNPREPYEQYF. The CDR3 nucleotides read TGTGCCAGCACCTCGAACCCGCGGGAGCCCTACGAGCAGTACTTC.

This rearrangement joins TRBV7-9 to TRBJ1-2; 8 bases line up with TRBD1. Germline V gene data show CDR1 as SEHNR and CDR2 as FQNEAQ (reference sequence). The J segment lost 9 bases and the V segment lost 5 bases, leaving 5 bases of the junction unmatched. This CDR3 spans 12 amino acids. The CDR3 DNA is TGTGCCAGCAGCGAAGGACAGGGCCGCTACACCTTC. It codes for CASSEGQGRYTF.

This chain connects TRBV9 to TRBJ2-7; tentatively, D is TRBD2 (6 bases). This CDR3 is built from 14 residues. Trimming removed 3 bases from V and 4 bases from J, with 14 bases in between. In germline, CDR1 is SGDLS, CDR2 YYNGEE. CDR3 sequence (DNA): TGTGCCAGCAGCGCGGGACTCACGGAGTACGAGCAGTACTTC. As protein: CASSAGLTEYEQYF.

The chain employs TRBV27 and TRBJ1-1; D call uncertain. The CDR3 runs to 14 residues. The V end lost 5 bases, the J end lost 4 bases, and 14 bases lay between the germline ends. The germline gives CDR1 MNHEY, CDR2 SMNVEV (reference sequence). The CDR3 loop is CASSIRGRFTEAFF. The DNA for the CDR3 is TGTGCCAGCAGTATACGTGGGCGTTTCACTGAAGCTTTCTTT.

The CDR3 DNA reads as TGTGCCAGCAGTTACTCGACTCGGACGGAGACCCAGTACTTC. Translating gives CASSYSTRTETQYF. This chain connects TRBV6-5 to TRBJ2-5; D unclear. The germline V gene encodes CDR1 MNHEY and CDR2 SVGAGI. V was shortened by 0 bases and J by 5 bases, with 10 bases between the two germline ends. CDR3 size: 14 residues.

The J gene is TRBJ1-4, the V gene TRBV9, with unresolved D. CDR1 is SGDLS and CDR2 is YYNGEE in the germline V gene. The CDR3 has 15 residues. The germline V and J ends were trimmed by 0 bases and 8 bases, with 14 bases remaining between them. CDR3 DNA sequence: TGTGCCAGCAGCGTAGTGGAGGGAGTGGGCGAAAAACTGTTTTTT. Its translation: CASSVVEGVGEKLFF.

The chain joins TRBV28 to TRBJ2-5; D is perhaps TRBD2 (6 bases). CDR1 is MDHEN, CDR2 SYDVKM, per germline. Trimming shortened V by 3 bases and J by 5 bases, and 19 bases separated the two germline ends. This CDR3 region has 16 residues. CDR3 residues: CASSLLWRGARETQYF. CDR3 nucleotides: TGTGCCAGCAGTTTGTTATGGCGGGGCGCGCGGGAGACCCAGTACTTC.

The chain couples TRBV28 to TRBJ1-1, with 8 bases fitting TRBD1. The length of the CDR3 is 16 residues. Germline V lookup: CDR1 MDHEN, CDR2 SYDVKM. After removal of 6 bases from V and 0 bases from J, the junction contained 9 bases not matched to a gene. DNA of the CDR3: TGTGCCAGCAGCCCAGTAGGGACAGGTGTGAACACTGAAGCTTTCTTT. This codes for CASSPVGTGVNTEAFF.

CDR3 DNA: TGTGCCAGCAGCCTAGTCCGGGTCGGCGAGAACACTGAAGCTTTCTTT. Translation gives CASSLVRVGENTEAFF. The chain links TRBV7-2 to TRBJ1-1; D gene unclear. V gave up 5 bases and J gave up 1 base, with 17 bases separating them. The germline V gene has CDR1 SGHTA and CDR2 FQGNSA. The CDR3 loop spans 16 amino acids.

For the CDR3, the DNA is TGTGCCAGCAGCGTGTCTAGCGGGAGGGGGAATGAGCAGTTCTTC. Protein: CASSVSSGRGNEQFF. The chain has TRBV9 and TRBJ2-1; 12 bases agree with TRBD2. The CDR3 is 15 residues long. Germline V lookup: CDR1 SGDLS, CDR2 YYNGEE. V trimming: 2 bases; J trimming: 7 bases; junction bases outside the gene matches: 4.

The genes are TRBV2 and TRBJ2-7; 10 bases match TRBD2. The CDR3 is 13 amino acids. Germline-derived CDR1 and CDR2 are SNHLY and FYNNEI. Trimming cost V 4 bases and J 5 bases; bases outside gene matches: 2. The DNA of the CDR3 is TGTGCCAGCAGTGCCCTAGCGGGAGACGAGCAGTACTTC. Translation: CASSALAGDEQYF.

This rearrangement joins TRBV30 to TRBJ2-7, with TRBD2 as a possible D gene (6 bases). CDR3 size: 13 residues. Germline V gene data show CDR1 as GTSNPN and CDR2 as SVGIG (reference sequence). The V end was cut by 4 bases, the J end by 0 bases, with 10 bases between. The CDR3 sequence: CAWNGGSSYEQYF. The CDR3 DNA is TGTGCCTGGAATGGGGGGAGCTCCTACGAGCAGTACTTC.

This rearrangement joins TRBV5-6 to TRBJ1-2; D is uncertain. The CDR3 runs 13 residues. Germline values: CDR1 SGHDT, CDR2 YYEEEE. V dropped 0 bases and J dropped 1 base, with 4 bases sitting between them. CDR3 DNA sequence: TGTGCCAGCAGCTTGGGCAGTAACTATGGCTACACCTTC. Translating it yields CASSLGSNYGYTF.

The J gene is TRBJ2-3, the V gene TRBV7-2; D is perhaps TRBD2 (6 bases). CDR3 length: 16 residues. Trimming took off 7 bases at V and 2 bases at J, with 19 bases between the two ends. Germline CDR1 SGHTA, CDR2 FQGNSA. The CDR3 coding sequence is TGTGCCAGCACCACCGTGGGACTGATTAACACAGATACGCAGTATTTT. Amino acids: CASTTVGLINTDTQYF.

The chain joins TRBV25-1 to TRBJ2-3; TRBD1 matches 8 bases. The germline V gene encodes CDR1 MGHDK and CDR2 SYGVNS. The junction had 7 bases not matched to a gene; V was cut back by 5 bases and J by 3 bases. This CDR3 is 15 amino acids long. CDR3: CASSPWNRGTDTQYF. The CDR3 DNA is TGTGCCAGCAGTCCCTGGAACAGGGGGACAGATACGCAGTATTTT.

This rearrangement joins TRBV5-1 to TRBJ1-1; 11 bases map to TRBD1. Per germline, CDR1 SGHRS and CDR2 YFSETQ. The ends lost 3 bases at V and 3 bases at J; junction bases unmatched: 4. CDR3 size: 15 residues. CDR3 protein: CASSWGQGEDTEAFF. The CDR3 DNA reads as TGCGCCAGCAGCTGGGGACAGGGGGAGGACACTGAAGCTTTCTTT.

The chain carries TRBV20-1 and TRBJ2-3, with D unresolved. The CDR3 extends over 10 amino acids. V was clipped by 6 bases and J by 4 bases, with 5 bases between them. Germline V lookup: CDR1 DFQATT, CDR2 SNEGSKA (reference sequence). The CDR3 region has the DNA TGCAGTGCAGTGCCAGATACGCAGTATTTT. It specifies CSAVPDTQYF.

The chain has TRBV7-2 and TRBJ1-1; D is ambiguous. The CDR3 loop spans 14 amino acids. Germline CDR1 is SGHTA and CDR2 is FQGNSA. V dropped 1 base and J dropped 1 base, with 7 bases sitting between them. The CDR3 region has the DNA TGTGCCAGCAGCTTAGTTAGTCAGAACACTGAAGCTTTCTTT. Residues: CASSLVSQNTEAFF.